This T cell receptor (beta chain) was profiled in a study of early T cells in non-severe SARS-CoV-2 infection. One entry per CDR3 protein, called by TCRdb with MiXCR from the 5' RACE reads. The repertoire holds more than 65,000 distinct CDR3 sequences, approximately 13% seen once, with approximately 5.5% in the top ten. CDR1 is LGHNA, CDR2 YNFKEQ, per germline. V was clipped by 6 bases and J by 5 bases, with 13 bases between them. The CDR3 has 13 residues. This rearrangement joins TRBV4-2 to TRBJ1-1; perhaps TRBD1 as D (5 bases). The material sequenced was whole blood. This clonotype originated in an adult who was a healthcare worker with PCR-confirmed SARS-CoV-2 infection or an uninfected control (not recorded which). As DNA, the CDR3 is TGTGCCAGCAGGACCGATGGGGGAACTGAAGCTTTCTTT. This sequence encodes CASRTDGGTEAFF.